The rows below give T cell receptor beta chains drawn from one sample of a study of T cell changes during pregnancy in multiple sclerosis. The table came from immunoSEQ multiplex PCR; TCRdb's copy has only in-frame clones and leaves some out. The data show tens of thousands of clones, about 92% seen once. The sequenced sample was CD8+ T cells from peripheral blood mononuclear cells, obtained in the first trimester of pregnancy. The receptors originated from a female donor with multiple sclerosis, enrolled in a pregnancy study. Each CDR3 is given with its conserved first and last residue. The order of the fields is CDR3 length, D gene, J gene, clone size, V gene, CDR3 DNA, CDR3 protein. D genes are given only for firm matches. Clone size is stated in some rows and not others, as once, few, many or a class when expanded.

cdr3_length: 14; d_call: -; j_call: TRBJ2-5; clone_size: -; v_call: TRBV10-3; cdr3_nt: TGTGCCATCAGTGAATTGGAGACAGAAGAGACCCAGTACTTC; cdr3_aa: CAISELETEETQYF
cdr3_length: 16; d_call: -; j_call: TRBJ2-3; clone_size: -; v_call: TRBV11-2; cdr3_nt: TGTGCCAGCAGCTGGGTACGGGACATGGGCATAGATACGCAGTATTTT; cdr3_aa: CASSWVRDMGIDTQYF
cdr3_length: 14; d_call: -; j_call: TRBJ1-1; clone_size: -; v_call: TRBV7-8; cdr3_nt: TGTGCCAGCAGCATACTTCCAGAGGACACTGAAGCTTTCTTT; cdr3_aa: CASSILPEDTEAFF
cdr3_length: 14; d_call: -; j_call: TRBJ2-7; clone_size: once; v_call: TRBV25-1; cdr3_nt: TGTGCCAGCAGTGAAGAACAGGGACCCTACGAGCAGTACTTC; cdr3_aa: CASSEEQGPYEQYF
cdr3_length: 15; d_call: TRBD1; j_call: TRBJ1-3; clone_size: -; v_call: TRBV9; cdr3_nt: TGTGCCAGCAAGGGACAGGGGGCAAATGGAAACACCATATATTTT; cdr3_aa: CASKGQGANGNTIYF
cdr3_length: 15; d_call: -; j_call: TRBJ2-3; clone_size: -; v_call: TRBV2; cdr3_nt: TGTGCCAGCAGTGAAGCGGGCAGGGCCACAGATACGCAGTATTTT; cdr3_aa: CASSEAGRATDTQYF
cdr3_length: 12; d_call: -; j_call: TRBJ2-2; clone_size: -; v_call: TRBV4-1; cdr3_nt: TGCGCCAGCAGCCTAAACACCGGGGAGCTGTTTTTT; cdr3_aa: CASSLNTGELFF
cdr3_length: 15; d_call: -; j_call: TRBJ1-6; clone_size: few; v_call: TRBV6-4; cdr3_nt: TGTGCCAGCAGTGACTCGACGGGAGGAACTTCACCCCTCCACTTT; cdr3_aa: CASSDSTGGTSPLHF
cdr3_length: 16; d_call: TRBD2; j_call: TRBJ2-1; clone_size: -; v_call: TRBV9; cdr3_nt: TGTGCCAGCAGCCCCCCGATAGCGGGGGATTACAATGAGCAGTTCTTC; cdr3_aa: CASSPPIAGDYNEQFF
cdr3_length: 15; d_call: TRBD2; j_call: TRBJ2-2; clone_size: -; v_call: TRBV9; cdr3_nt: TGTGCCAGCAGCAAACGGGGGGGCATCACCGGGGAGCTGTTTTTT; cdr3_aa: CASSKRGGITGELFF
cdr3_length: 14; d_call: TRBD1; j_call: TRBJ2-7; clone_size: once; v_call: TRBV5-6; cdr3_nt: TGTGCCAGCAGCTTGGGGACAGGGCCCTACGAGCAGTACTTC; cdr3_aa: CASSLGTGPYEQYF
cdr3_length: 18; d_call: TRBD1; j_call: TRBJ1-4; clone_size: -; v_call: TRBV11-1; cdr3_nt: TGTGCCAGCAGCCCTACCCACGACAGGGGAAGAACTAATGAAAAACTGTTTTTT; cdr3_aa: CASSPTHDRGRTNEKLFF
cdr3_length: 18; d_call: TRBD1; j_call: TRBJ2-7; clone_size: -; v_call: TRBV14; cdr3_nt: TGTGCCAGCAGCCCCCTCCCGGGACAGCCGTTCCTCTCCTACGAGCAGTACTTC; cdr3_aa: CASSPLPGQPFLSYEQYF
cdr3_length: 15; d_call: -; j_call: TRBJ1-5; clone_size: few; v_call: TRBV7-8; cdr3_nt: TGTGCCAGCAGCTTAGACAGTTATAGCAATCAGCCCCAGCATTTT; cdr3_aa: CASSLDSYSNQPQHF
cdr3_length: 15; d_call: TRBD1; j_call: TRBJ2-2; clone_size: -; v_call: TRBV19; cdr3_nt: TGTGCCAGTATTCACAGGGGAGTATACACCGGGGAGCTGTTTTTT; cdr3_aa: CASIHRGVYTGELFF
cdr3_length: 15; d_call: TRBD2; j_call: TRBJ2-7; clone_size: -; v_call: TRBV9; cdr3_nt: TGTGCCAGCAGCGTAGAGGGCGCGGGGGGGAACGAGCAGTACTTC; cdr3_aa: CASSVEGAGGNEQYF
cdr3_length: 13; d_call: TRBD1; j_call: TRBJ1-3; clone_size: -; v_call: TRBV4-1; cdr3_nt: TGCGCCAGCCACGGGACAGGGGTCGACACCATATATTTT; cdr3_aa: CASHGTGVDTIYF
cdr3_length: 17; d_call: TRBD2; j_call: TRBJ2-3; clone_size: -; v_call: TRBV9; cdr3_nt: TGTGCCAGCAGCTCGTCGGGGGGGCCTCTTAGTACAGATACGCAGTATTTT; cdr3_aa: CASSSSGGPLSTDTQYF
cdr3_length: 16; d_call: -; j_call: TRBJ2-6; clone_size: -; v_call: TRBV2; cdr3_nt: TGTGCCAGCAAAGGTCAGGGGATTTCTGGGGCCAACGTCCTGACTTTC; cdr3_aa: CASKGQGISGANVLTF
cdr3_length: 18; d_call: TRBD2; j_call: TRBJ2-5; clone_size: -; v_call: TRBV7-8; cdr3_nt: TGTGCCAGCAGCTTTAAAGACGGACTAGCGGGGGCCCAAGAGACCCAGTACTTC; cdr3_aa: CASSFKDGLAGAQETQYF
cdr3_length: 15; d_call: -; j_call: TRBJ1-5; clone_size: medium-sized; v_call: TRBV7-9; cdr3_nt: TGTGCCAGCAGCGCTACTGAGTCCGGCAATCAGCCCCAGCATTTT; cdr3_aa: CASSATESGNQPQHF